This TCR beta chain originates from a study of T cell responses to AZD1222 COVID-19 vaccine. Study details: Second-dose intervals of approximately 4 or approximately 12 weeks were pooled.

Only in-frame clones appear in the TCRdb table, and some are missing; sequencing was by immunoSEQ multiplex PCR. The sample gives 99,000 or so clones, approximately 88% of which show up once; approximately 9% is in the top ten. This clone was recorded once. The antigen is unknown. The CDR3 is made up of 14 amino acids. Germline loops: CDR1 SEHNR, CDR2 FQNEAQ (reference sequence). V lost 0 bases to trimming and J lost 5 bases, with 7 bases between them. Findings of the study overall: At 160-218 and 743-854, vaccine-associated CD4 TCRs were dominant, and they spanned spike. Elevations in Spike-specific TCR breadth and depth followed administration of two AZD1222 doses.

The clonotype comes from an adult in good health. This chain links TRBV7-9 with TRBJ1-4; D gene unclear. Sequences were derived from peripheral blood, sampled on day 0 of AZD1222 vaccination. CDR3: CASSLATPNEKLFF. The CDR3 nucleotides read TGTGCCAGCAGCTTAGCAACGCCGAATGAAAAACTGTTTTTT.